These T cell receptor beta chains were read from a single sample in a study of shared clonotypes between healthy human individuals. Profiled with immunoSEQ multiplex PCR; TCRdb holds only in-frame clones, not every one. The sample records around 510,000 clones, about 96% being singletons. The sample consisted of naive CD4+ T cells sorted from blood. These TCRs come from a woman aged 25 to 39 in good health. CDR3s include the opening cysteine and the closing phenylalanine or tryptophan. The D gene is left open where the match is weak. Size is omitted from some rows. Given values are once, few, many or a class for expanded clones.

TRBV11-2,.,TRBJ2-5,.,14,TGTGCCAGCAGCCAGGGAGGGGGGCTCGAGACCCAGTACTTC,CASSQGGGLETQYF
TRBV5-1,.,TRBJ2-5,once,13,TGCGCCAGCAGCTTCCAGGACGAAGAGACCCAGTACTTC,CASSFQDEETQYF
TRBV27,.,TRBJ1-4,.,13,TGTGCCAGCAGTCTCGGGAATTATGAAAAACTGTTTTTT,CASSLGNYEKLFF
TRBV7-2,.,TRBJ2-5,.,15,TGTGCCAGCACCCTTACGCGCAGGGCCCCCAAGGAGCAGTACTTC,CASTLTRRAPKEQYF
TRBV28,.,TRBJ2-5,.,14,TGTGCCAGCAGTTTCGGTGGGGCTGGAGAGACCCAGTACTTC,CASSFGGAGETQYF
TRBV11-2,.,TRBJ2-7,.,14,TGTGCCAGCAGCCCGGGGACTCTTCCTTCCGAGCAGTACTTC,CASSPGTLPSEQYF
TRBV19,TRBD1,TRBJ2-7,.,13,TGTGCCAGTAATGGACAGGGGGCGTCTGAGCAGTACTTC,CASNGQGASEQYF
TRBV30,.,TRBJ2-7,.,13,TGTGCCTGGAGTGCGGGAGTCCCCTACGAGCAGTACTTC,CAWSAGVPYEQYF
TRBV20-1,.,TRBJ1-1,.,10,TGCAGTGCTCCAGACTCTCTCGCTTTCTTT,CSAPDSLAFF
TRBV20-1,.,TRBJ2-7,.,10,TGCAGTGCTAGTCCTCGTGAGCAGTACTTC,CSASPREQYF
TRBV29-1,TRBD2,TRBJ2-3,.,14,TGCAGCGTACTCCCGGGACTAGCATCGGATACGCAGTATTTT,CSVLPGLASDTQYF
TRBV28,.,TRBJ2-3,.,15,TGTGCCAGCAGTTCCTTATCCGGGAGCACAGATACGCAGTATTTT,CASSSLSGSTDTQYF
TRBV9,TRBD2,TRBJ2-7,.,17,TGTGCCAGCAGCGTAGGCCTAGCGGGAGGGAGGTCCTACGAGCAGTACTTC,CASSVGLAGGRSYEQYF
TRBV29-1,.,TRBJ2-1,.,16,TGCAGCACCGATGAGGGGGAGGGGGGACTCGAGGAAGAGCAGTTCTTC,CSTDEGEGGLEEEQFF
TRBV9,.,TRBJ1-6,.,16,TGTGCCAGCAGCCCAAACATGGGGGTGACGAATTCACCCCTCCACTTT,CASSPNMGVTNSPLHF
TRBV4-1,TRBD2,TRBJ2-1,.,18,TGCGCCAGCAGACCCTTCTACCTTAGCGGGAGTAACGGAAATGAGCAGTTCTTC,CASRPFYLSGSNGNEQFF
TRBV5-1,.,TRBJ2-7,.,13,TGCGCCAGCAGGACGAGGGACTCCTACGAGCAGTACTTC,CASRTRDSYEQYF
TRBV27,.,TRBJ1-5,.,14,TGTGCCAGCAGTTTAGGGCCTGGGAATCAGCCCCAGCATTTT,CASSLGPGNQPQHF
TRBV6-5,.,TRBJ1-5,.,13,TGTGCCAGCAGTGCCAGGGCTCTCCAGCCCCAGCATTTT,CASSARALQPQHF
TRBV13,TRBD1,TRBJ2-4,.,15,TGTGCCAGCAGTTTTGAGGACAGGGGAAAAAACATTCAGTACTTC,CASSFEDRGKNIQYF
TRBV29-1,.,TRBJ2-1,.,14,TGCAGCGGGGCCCGGGGGCGAGCGGGCAACGAGCAGTTCTTC,CSGARGRAGNEQFF
TRBV6-1,.,TRBJ2-1,.,15,TGTGCCAGCAGTGAACCGGGATCCCTCACCAATGAGCAGTTCTTC,CASSEPGSLTNEQFF
TRBV6-6,.,TRBJ2-7,.,13,TGTGCCAGCAGTTACATGGGAGACTACGAGCAGTACTTC,CASSYMGDYEQYF
TRBV5-1,.,TRBJ2-1,.,13,TGCGCCAGCAGCCGGGATCCCTACAATGAGCAGTTCTTC,CASSRDPYNEQFF
TRBV18,.,TRBJ2-1,.,15,TGTGCCAGCTCACCCCGGGGAGTCGGGTACAATGAGCAGTTCTTC,CASSPRGVGYNEQFF
TRBV11-2,.,TRBJ2-5,.,15,TGTGCCAGCAGCTTAGCGGTCGGGAGCCAAGAGACCCAGTACTTC,CASSLAVGSQETQYF
TRBV7-2,.,TRBJ2-3,.,14,TGTGCCAGCAGCTTAAGTGGGAGATTAGATACGCAGTATTTT,CASSLSGRLDTQYF
TRBV28,.,TRBJ1-5,.,12,TGTGCCAGCAGTTTTTGGGGTCAGCCCCAGCATTTT,CASSFWGQPQHF
TRBV5-1,.,TRBJ2-1,.,15,TGCGCCAGCAGCTTCAGTAGGAGCTCCTACAATGAGCAGTTCTTC,CASSFSRSSYNEQFF
TRBV7-6,TRBD2,TRBJ2-3,.,17,TGTGCCAGCAGCTTAGGATCTAGCGGTCCCCTGAGGGATACGCAGTATTTT,CASSLGSSGPLRDTQYF
TRBV6-5,.,TRBJ2-3,once,13,TGTGCCAGCAGTTTAAGGGTACAAGATACGCAGTATTTT,CASSLRVQDTQYF
TRBV19,TRBD1,TRBJ1-4,.,12,TGTGCCAGTAGGGAGACAGGGGTAAAACTGTTTTTT,CASRETGVKLFF
TRBV28,TRBD1,TRBJ1-2,.,12,TGTGCCAGCAGCTCAAACAGGGGAGATAGCACCTTC,CASSSNRGDSTF
TRBV7-9,TRBD2,TRBJ2-1,.,18,TGTGCCAGCAGCCCGACTAGCGGGAGGCCGAGCTCCTACAATGAGCAGTTCTTC,CASSPTSGRPSSYNEQFF
TRBV5-1,.,TRBJ1-1,.,12,TGCGCCAGCAGCCTCACACTAACTGAAGCTTTCTTT,CASSLTLTEAFF
TRBV18,TRBD2,TRBJ2-7,.,18,TGTGCCAGCTCACATGGGACTAGCGGGAGGGCCACCTCCTACGAGCAGTACTTC,CASSHGTSGRATSYEQYF
TRBV29-1,.,TRBJ1-3,.,13,TGCAGCGTTACTCGACAGTCTGGAAACACCATATATTTT,CSVTRQSGNTIYF
TRBV30,.,TRBJ1-5,.,13,TGTGCCTGGAGTGGGGGGGGCGGCCAGCCCCAGCATTTT,CAWSGGGGQPQHF
TRBV28,.,TRBJ2-1,once,14,TGTGCCAGCAGTTTATCGGGTTCGCTACTGACGTATTTCTTC,CASSLSGSLLTYFF
TRBV5-1,.,TRBJ2-1,.,14,TGCGCCAGCAGCCGGGACTCTGCCTACAATGAGCAGTTCTTC,CASSRDSAYNEQFF
TRBV11-2,TRBD2,TRBJ2-1,.,16,TGTGCCAGCAGCACAACTAGCGGGAGTTCGAACAATGAGCAGTTCTTC,CASSTTSGSSNNEQFF
TRBV27,TRBD2,TRBJ2-2,.,18,TGTGCCAGCAGTTTATTTCCCAGCGGGAGGGCCAATCCCGGGGAGCTGTTTTTT,CASSLFPSGRANPGELFF
TRBV19,.,TRBJ1-5,.,13,TGTGCCAGTAGTACGAGTAAGAGTTGGCCCCAGCATTTT,CASSTSKSWPQHF
TRBV2,.,TRBJ2-2,.,13,TGTGCCAGCAGGTGGGAGCTACCCGGGGAGCTGTTTTTT,CASRWELPGELFF
TRBV6-1,.,TRBJ1-1,.,11,TGTGCCAGCAGTGATAGGGGGGTCGCTTTCTTT,CASSDRGVAFF
TRBV2,.,TRBJ2-7,few,13,TGTGCCAGCAGGGCGGAGGGCCACTACGAGCAGTACTTC,CASRAEGHYEQYF